The next 24 T cell receptor beta chains were all read from a single sample in a study of cytomegalovirus exposure and HLA in healthy donors. The PCR had 60 Vbeta and 13 Jbeta primers. Only in-frame clones appear in the TCRdb table, and some are missing; sequencing was by immunoSEQ multiplex PCR. Of under 200,000 clones in the sample, over 65% are singletons; the top ten hold about 2.9%. Sequencing was carried out using PBMCs. These receptors originate from a woman in her thirties or forties in good health and CMV-seropositive.

The chain employs TRBV5-1 and TRBJ1-4; 10 positions match TRBD1. Trimming cost V 4 bases and J 2 bases; bases outside gene matches: 8. The germline CDR1 and CDR2 sequences are SGHRS and YFSETQ. CDR3 length: 17 amino acids. The DNA for the CDR3 is TGCGCCAGCAGCATAGGGACAGGGGATAGGACTAATGAAAAACTGTTTTTT. It translates to CASSIGTGDRTNEKLFF.

Only a few counts were recorded for this clone. The chain uses TRBV13 and TRBJ2-4, with 8 bases fitting TRBD2. Looked up from germline, CDR1 is PRHDT and CDR2 is FYEKMQ (reference sequence). Trimming took 2 bases from V and 0 from J; bases not matched to a gene: 6. CDR3 size: 17 residues. The DNA of the CDR3 is TGTGCCAGCAGCTTAAAGCGGGGGCAACTAGCCAAAAACATTCAGTACTTC. It is translated as CASSLKRGQLAKNIQYF.

The chain employs TRBV7-9 and TRBJ2-3; a possible D gene is TRBD2 (5 bases). Trimming cost V 1 base and J 3 bases, with 11 bases left between them. The length of the CDR3 is 15 residues. Germline CDR1 SEHNR, CDR2 FQNEAQ (reference sequence). The CDR3 nucleotides are TGTGCCAGCAGCTTAGTCTACGGGAAGACAGATACGCAGTATTTT. This codes for CASSLVYGKTDTQYF.

This chain uses TRBV6-1 with TRBJ1-1, with TRBD1 matching 8 bases. The V gene's germline CDR1 is MNHNS and CDR2 SASEGT. J was trimmed by 11 bases and V by 6 bases; bases with no gene match: 14. CDR3 size: 14 residues. CDR3 residues: CASSPGPGGQGAFF. The CDR3 DNA sequence: TGTGCCAGCAGCCCCGGCCCAGGGGGCCAAGGGGCTTTCTTT.

In its sample, this clone was seen a few times. The chain uses TRBV10-3 and TRBJ1-1; a weak D match, TRBD1 (6 bases). V gave up 8 bases and J gave up 8 bases, with 15 bases separating them. The CDR3 totals 12 residues. Germline V lookup: CDR1 ENHRY, CDR2 SYGVKD. DNA of the CDR3: TGTGCCATCGAAAAACGGCAGGGGGAAGCTTTCTTT. Translated, it gives CAIEKRQGEAFF.

The chain couples TRBV7-2 to TRBJ2-7; 9 nucleotides line up with TRBD1. Germline V gene lookup returns CDR1 SGHTA and CDR2 FQGNSA. This CDR3 spans 14 amino acids. Losses at the gene ends were 4 bases for V and 4 bases for J; bases not matched to a gene: 5. The DNA for the CDR3 is TGTGCCAGCAGCTCGGACAGGGGTTCGTACGAGCAGTACTTC. Its protein product is CASSSDRGSYEQYF.

A few counts support this clone. The rearrangement joins TRBV29-1 to TRBJ1-3; D is unclear. This CDR3 is built from 13 residues. CDR1 SQVTM and CDR2 ANQGSEA come from the germline V gene. V was pared by 6 bases and J by 1 base, with 10 bases between. In DNA form, the CDR3 reads TGCAGCGTGACGGGTCTTTCTGGAAACACCATATATTTT. Translating it yields CSVTGLSGNTIYF. Using reference TRBV29-1 and TRBJ1-3 for the parts outside the CDR3, the full variable domain is SAVISQKPSRDICQRGTSLTIQCQVDSQVTMMFWYRQQPGQSLTLIATANQGSEATYESGFVIDKFPISRPNLTFSTLTVSNMSPEDSSIYLCSVTGLSGNTIYFGEGSWLTVV.

In DNA, the CDR3 is TGTGCCAGCAGCTTTGATGGGCGCCAAGGGGACGAGCAGTACTTC. This encodes CASSFDGRQGDEQYF. The rearrangement links TRBV5-5 to TRBJ2-7; D perhaps matches TRBD1 (5 bases). The CDR3 loop spans 15 amino acids. From germline, CDR1 is SGHKS and CDR2 YYEKEE (reference sequence). Trimming cost V 2 bases and J 5 bases, with 17 bases left between them.

The CDR3 is CASSLVTSGGNNEQFF. Written as DNA, the CDR3 is TGTGCCAGCAGCTTAGTAACTAGCGGGGGGAACAATGAGCAGTTCTTC. The chain combines TRBV7-6 with TRBJ2-1; 12 bases agree with TRBD2. Germline V CDR1 and CDR2: SGHVS, FNYEAQ. The CDR3 is made up of 16 amino acids. V trimming: 1 base; J trimming: 5 bases; junction bases outside the gene matches: 3.

On this clone itself: At one end, the junction sequence differs from germline, possibly due to a read error. This chain links TRBV19 with TRBJ1-5; D call uncertain. The CDR3 loop spans 15 amino acids. The germline gives CDR1 LNHDA, CDR2 SQIVND (reference sequence). CDR3 sequence reads: CASSFRPNSNQPQNF. The CDR3 DNA sequence: TGTGCCAGTAGTTTCCGACCCAATAGCAATCAGCCCCAGAATTTT. The full variable domain, rest sourced from reference TRBV19 and TRBJ1-5, is DGGITQSPKYLFRKEGQNVTLSCEQNLNHDAMYWYRQDPGQGLRLIYYSQIVNDFQKGDIAEGYSVSREKKESFPLTVTSAQKNPTAFYLCASSFRPNSNQPQNFGDGTRLSIL.

J is TRBJ2-7 and V is TRBV6-6, with a weak D call TRBD2 (5 bases). The CDR3 sequence is 14 residues long. V was clipped by 6 bases and J by 0 bases, with 12 bases between them. Germline CDR1 reads MNHNY; CDR2 reads SVGAGI (reference sequence). DNA for the CDR3: TGTGCCAGCAGGGACTTCCCCAGCTCCTACGAGCAGTACTTC. Protein sequence: CASRDFPSSYEQYF.

The chain couples TRBV18 to TRBJ2-7, with D maybe TRBD1 (5 bases). The CDR3 length is 14 residues. Germline V gene lookup returns CDR1 KGHSH and CDR2 LQKENI. Deletions cut 2 bases from V and 4 bases from J, with 12 bases between. The CDR3 DNA sequence: TGTGCCAGCTCACCATCCCAGGGTTCTTACGAGCAGTACTTC. This translates into CASSPSQGSYEQYF.

The rearrangement uses TRBV9 and TRBJ2-3; 8 positions match TRBD2. V trimming: 3 bases; J trimming: 0 bases; junction bases outside the gene matches: 3. The CDR3 runs 15 residues. CDR1 and CDR2 from the germline V gene are SGDLS and YYNGEE. The CDR3: CASSGPSGSTDTQYF. For the CDR3, the DNA is TGTGCCAGCAGCGGACCTAGCGGGAGCACAGATACGCAGTATTTT.

In this sample, this clone turned up a few times. This chain joins TRBV9 and TRBJ2-2; TRBD1 aligns across 7 bases. V shed 0 bases, J shed 3 bases, and the junction held 5 bases outside the gene matches. The CDR3 is 16 residues long. Germline assignment: CDR1 SGDLS and CDR2 YYNGEE. CDR3 in DNA: TGTGCCAGCAGCGTAGCCCCGGGACAGCACACCGGGGAGCTGTTTTTT. This encodes CASSVAPGQHTGELFF. Drawing the rest from reference TRBV9 and TRBJ2-2, the complete variable domain is DSGVTQTPKHLITATGQRVTLRCSPRSGDLSVYWYQQSLDQGLQFLIQYYNGEERAKGNILERFSAQQFPDLHSELNLSSLELGDSALYFCASSVAPGQHTGELFFGEGSRLTVL.

This clone was found once. CDR3 in DNA: TGTGCCATCAGTGAGTCGGGACAGAGTTGTGGCTACGAGCAGTACTTC. Its protein product is CAISESGQSCGYEQYF. The chain links TRBV10-3 to TRBJ2-7; 7 positions match TRBD1. The CDR3 is 16 amino acids. J gave up 3 bases and V 0 bases, and 8 bases lay outside the gene matches. CDR1 is ENHRY and CDR2 is SYGVKD in the germline V gene.

The chain recombines TRBV7-2 with TRBJ2-5; D is uncertain. CDR3 size: 12 residues. Trimming left V 3 bases short and J 7 bases short, with 9 bases between. Germline loops: CDR1 SGHTA, CDR2 FQGNSA. The CDR3 is CASSFPSGTQYF. CDR3 nucleotide sequence: TGTGCCAGCAGCTTCCCTAGTGGGACCCAGTACTTC.

This sequence joins TRBV27 and TRBJ2-1, with a possible D match to TRBD1 (6 bases). Trimming left V 4 bases short and J 7 bases short, with 8 bases between. Germline assignment: CDR1 MNHEY and CDR2 SMNVEV (reference sequence). This CDR3 has 12 residues. The CDR3 DNA sequence: TGTGCCAGCAGTTCCACAGGGAATGAGCAGTTCTTC. Protein product: CASSSTGNEQFF.

This chain uses TRBV9 with TRBJ2-7, with 13 bases fitting TRBD2. The junction had 3 bases not matched to a gene; V was cut back by 4 bases and J by 2 bases. The CDR3 totals 15 residues. CDR1 SGDLS and CDR2 YYNGEE come from the germline V gene. The CDR3 reads CASSPGTSGAYEQYF. CDR3 DNA sequence: TGTGCCAGCAGCCCCGGGACTAGCGGGGCCTACGAGCAGTACTTC.

The chain carries TRBV6-6 and TRBJ1-2; 7 bases line up with TRBD1. V gave up 4 bases and J gave up 8 bases; unmatched junction bases: 10. The CDR3 length is 14 residues. Germline CDR1 is MNHNY and CDR2 is SVGAGI (reference sequence). CDR3 nucleotides: TGTGCCAGCAGTTTTACCCAAACAGGGGTCGGCTACACCTTC. As protein: CASSFTQTGVGYTF.

This chain joins TRBV4-2 and TRBJ1-4; 7 bases agree with TRBD1. This CDR3 region has 15 residues. The germline V gene encodes CDR1 LGHNA and CDR2 YNFKEQ. Trimming took 2 bases from V and 4 from J; bases not matched to a gene: 4. The CDR3 nucleotides read TGTGCCAGCAGCCAACTGGGACAGCTTAATGAAAAACTGTTTTTT. Translation gives CASSQLGQLNEKLFF.

This chain joins TRBV28 and TRBJ2-7, with a possible D match to TRBD2 (5 bases). This CDR3 has 14 residues. V shed 1 base and J shed 5 bases, with 12 bases lying between them. The germline V gene encodes CDR1 MDHEN and CDR2 SYDVKM. For the CDR3, the DNA is TGTGCCAGCAGTTTATTGCGGCGGGCCAACGAGCAGTACTTC. This translates into CASSLLRRANEQYF.

This chain connects TRBV7-2 to TRBJ2-7; 10 bases match TRBD1. Germline loops: CDR1 SGHTA, CDR2 FQGNSA. J gave up 2 bases and V 5 bases, and 3 bases lay outside the gene matches. The CDR3 contains 14 residues. CDR3 in amino acids: CASSRGTGAYEQYF. DNA for the CDR3: TGTGCCAGCAGCCGAGGGACAGGGGCCTACGAGCAGTACTTC.

The CDR3 coding sequence is TGTGCCAGCAGCAGAACGACAGGCGGGCCCCTCCACTTT. Translating it yields CASSRTTGGPLHF. The chain carries TRBV27 and TRBJ1-6; weak D call: TRBD1 (6 bases). V was trimmed by 6 bases and J by 13 bases, leaving 16 bases between them. The germline gives CDR1 MNHEY, CDR2 SMNVEV (reference sequence). CDR3 length: 13 residues.

This chain uses TRBV27 with TRBJ2-1, with 8 bases lining up with TRBD2. Germline V lookup: CDR1 MNHEY, CDR2 SMNVEV (reference sequence). This CDR3 region has 15 residues. Trimming cost V 4 bases and J 6 bases; bases outside gene matches: 8. The CDR3 region is CASSSGGAGGNEQFF. The CDR3 DNA reads TGTGCCAGCAGTTCCGGGGGGGCTGGTGGCAATGAGCAGTTCTTC.